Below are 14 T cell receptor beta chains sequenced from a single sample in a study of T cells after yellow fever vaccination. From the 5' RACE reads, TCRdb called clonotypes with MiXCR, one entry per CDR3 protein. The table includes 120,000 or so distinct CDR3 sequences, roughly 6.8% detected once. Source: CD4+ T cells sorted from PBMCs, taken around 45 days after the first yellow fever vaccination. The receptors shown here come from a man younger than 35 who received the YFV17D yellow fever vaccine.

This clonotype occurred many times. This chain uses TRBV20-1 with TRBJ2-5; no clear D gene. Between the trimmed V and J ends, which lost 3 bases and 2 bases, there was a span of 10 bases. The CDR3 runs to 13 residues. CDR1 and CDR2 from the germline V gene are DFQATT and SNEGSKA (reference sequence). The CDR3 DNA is TGCAGTGCTAGGAACCTCCAACAAGAGACCCAGTACTTC. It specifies CSARNLQQETQYF.

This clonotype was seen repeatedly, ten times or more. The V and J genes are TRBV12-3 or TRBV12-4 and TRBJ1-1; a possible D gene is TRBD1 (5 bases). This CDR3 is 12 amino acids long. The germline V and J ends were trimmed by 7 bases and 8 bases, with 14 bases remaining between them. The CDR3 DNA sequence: TGTGCCAGCACCCCCGGGGGGGGGGAAGCTTTCTTT. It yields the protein CASTPGGGEAFF.

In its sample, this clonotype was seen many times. CDR3 coding DNA: TGTGCCAGCAGCGAACCACCGGGTGGTTGGGCTTTCTTT. This translates into CASSEPPGGWAFF. This sequence joins TRBV12-3 or TRBV12-4 and TRBJ1-1, with no clear D. V lost 6 bases to trimming and J lost 11 bases, with 19 bases between them. The CDR3 has 13 amino acids.

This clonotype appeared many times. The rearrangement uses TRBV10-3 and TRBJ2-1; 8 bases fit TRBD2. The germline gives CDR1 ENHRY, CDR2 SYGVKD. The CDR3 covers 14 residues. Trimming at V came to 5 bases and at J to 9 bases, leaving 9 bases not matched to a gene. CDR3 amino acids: CAISTTGTRSEQFF. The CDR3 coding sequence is TGTGCCATCAGTACCACCGGGACTAGAAGTGAGCAGTTCTTC.

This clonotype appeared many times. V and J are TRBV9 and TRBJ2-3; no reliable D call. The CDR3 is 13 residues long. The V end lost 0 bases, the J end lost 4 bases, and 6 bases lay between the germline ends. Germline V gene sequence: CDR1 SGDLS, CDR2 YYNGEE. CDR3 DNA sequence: TGTGCCAGCAGCGTAGTTTCGTCAGATACGCAGTATTTT. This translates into CASSVVSSDTQYF.

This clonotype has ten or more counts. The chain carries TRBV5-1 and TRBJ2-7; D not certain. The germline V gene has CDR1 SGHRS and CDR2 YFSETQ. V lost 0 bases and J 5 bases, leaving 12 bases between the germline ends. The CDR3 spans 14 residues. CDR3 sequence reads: CASSLAVEQNEQYF. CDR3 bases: TGCGCCAGCAGCTTGGCCGTCGAGCAGAACGAGCAGTACTTC.

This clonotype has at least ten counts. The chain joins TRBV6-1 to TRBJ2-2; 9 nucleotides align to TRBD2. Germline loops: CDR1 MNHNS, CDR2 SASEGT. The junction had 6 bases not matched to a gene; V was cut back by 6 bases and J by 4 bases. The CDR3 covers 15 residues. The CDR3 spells CASRSGTSPTGELFF. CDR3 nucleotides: TGTGCCAGCAGGTCCGGGACTAGCCCCACCGGGGAGCTGTTTTTT.

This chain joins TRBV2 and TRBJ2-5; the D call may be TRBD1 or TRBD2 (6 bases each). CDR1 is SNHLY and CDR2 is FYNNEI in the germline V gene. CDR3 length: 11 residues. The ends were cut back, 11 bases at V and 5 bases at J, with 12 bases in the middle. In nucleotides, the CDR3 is TGTGCCGTCCAAGGGGGGGAGACCCAGTACTTC. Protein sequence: CAVQGGETQYF.

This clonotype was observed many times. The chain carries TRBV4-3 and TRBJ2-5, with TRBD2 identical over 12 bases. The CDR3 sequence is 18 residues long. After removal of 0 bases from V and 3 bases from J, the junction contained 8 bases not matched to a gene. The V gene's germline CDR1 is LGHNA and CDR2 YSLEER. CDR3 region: CASSQDVVASGGEETQYF. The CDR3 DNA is TGCGCCAGCAGCCAAGATGTGGTGGCTAGCGGGGGGGAAGAGACCCAGTACTTC.

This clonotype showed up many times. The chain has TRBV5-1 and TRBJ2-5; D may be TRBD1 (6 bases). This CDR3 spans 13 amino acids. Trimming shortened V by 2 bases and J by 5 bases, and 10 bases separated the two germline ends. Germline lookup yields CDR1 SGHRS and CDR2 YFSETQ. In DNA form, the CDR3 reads TGCGCCAGCAGCTTAACAGGGTTTGAGACCCAGTACTTC. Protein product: CASSLTGFETQYF.

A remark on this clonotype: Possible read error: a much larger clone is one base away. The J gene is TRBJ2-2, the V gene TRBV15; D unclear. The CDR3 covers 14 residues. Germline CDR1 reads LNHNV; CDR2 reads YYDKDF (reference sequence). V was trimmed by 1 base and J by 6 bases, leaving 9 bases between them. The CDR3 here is CATSRVVIPGELFF. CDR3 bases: TGTGCCACCAGCAGAGTGGTAATCCCCGGGGAGCTGTTTTTT. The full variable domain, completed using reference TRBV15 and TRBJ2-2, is DAMVIQNPRYQVTQFGKPVTLSCSQTLNHNVMYWYQQKSSQAPKLLFHYYDKDFNNEADTPDNFQSRRPNTSFCFLDIRSPGLGDTAMYLCATSRVVIPGELFFGEGSRLTVL.

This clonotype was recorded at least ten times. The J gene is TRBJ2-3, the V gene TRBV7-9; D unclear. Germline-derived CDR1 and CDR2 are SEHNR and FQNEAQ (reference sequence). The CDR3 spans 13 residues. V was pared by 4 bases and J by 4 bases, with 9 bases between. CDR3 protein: CASSSSGADTQYF. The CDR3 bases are TGTGCCAGCAGCTCCAGTGGGGCAGATACGCAGTATTTT. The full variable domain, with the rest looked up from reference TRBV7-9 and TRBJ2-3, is DTGVSQNPRHKITKRGQNVTFRCDPISEHNRLYWYRQTLGQGPEFLTYFQNEAQLEKSRLLSDRFSAERPKGSFSTLEIQRTEQGDSAMYLCASSSSGADTQYFGPGTRLTVL.

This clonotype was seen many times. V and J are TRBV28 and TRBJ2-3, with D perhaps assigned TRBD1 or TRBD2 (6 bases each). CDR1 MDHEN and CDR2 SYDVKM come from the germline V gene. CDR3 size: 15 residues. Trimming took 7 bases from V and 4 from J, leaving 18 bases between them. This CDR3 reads CASTLRGGGPDTQYF. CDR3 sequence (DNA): TGTGCCAGCACCCTTCGGGGTGGGGGGCCAGATACGCAGTATTTT.

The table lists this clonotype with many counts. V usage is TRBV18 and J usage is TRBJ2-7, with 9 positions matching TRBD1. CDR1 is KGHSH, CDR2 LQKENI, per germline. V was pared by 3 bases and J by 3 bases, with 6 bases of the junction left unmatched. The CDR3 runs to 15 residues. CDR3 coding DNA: TGTGCCAGCTCACCCCAAAGACAGGGGGGCTACGAGCAGTACTTC. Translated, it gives CASSPQRQGGYEQYF.